The subject of this entry is one T cell receptor beta chain. Its cognate antigen is unknown. The junction had 6 bases not matched to a gene; V was cut back by 3 bases and J by 6 bases. Germline V CDR1 and CDR2: MNHEY, SMNVEV (reference sequence). CDR3 length equals 14 residues. The time point: pre-treatment baseline. One draw preceded checkpoint blockade; another followed its first cycle at week 3. Response was assessed by RECIST 1.1 at 12 weeks, except a couple of rapid progressors. Here immunoSEQ multiplex PCR was the method, and the copy in TCRdb shows in-frame clones only, minus some. The sample has under 15,000 clones; roughly 84% are singletons. This entry is derived from a study of blood T cell dynamics during melanoma immunotherapy. Study-wide points: PBMC repertoires of eventual disease-control patients split at W3 into clonality or diversity gains.

The material was blood, obtained from a patient treated with checkpoint blockade. The gene calls are TRBV27 and TRBJ2-7, with TRBD1 matching 9 bases. This TCR came from a human donor with melanoma. The CDR3 loop is CASSFLRTGAEQYF. Here the CDR3 DNA reads TGTGCCAGCAGTTTTCTCCGGACAGGGGCCGAGCAGTACTTC.